What follows describes a single T cell receptor (beta chain). The antigen is not known. Authors' analysis steps: ImmunoSEQ output held junction-only sequences without quality scores, so filtering differed. Clones were read by immunoSEQ multiplex PCR, and TCRdb kept only the in-frame ones, dropping some. V and J calls and clone size are copied from that table; D and trimming were computed from the DNA. The data show over a million clones, with around 97% seen just once and approximately 1.2% held by the top ten. This sample was taken from a study of shared clonotypes between healthy human individuals. Division of CD4+ cells produced a CD45RA+ naive subset and a CD45RA-negative memory subset. The CDR3 length is 15 residues. After removal of 5 bases from V and 3 bases from J, the junction contained 5 bases not matched to a gene. Looked up from germline, CDR1 is MNHEY and CDR2 is SVGAGI. Findings and limits, study-wide: Incompleteness in sorted-subset sequencing, despite large depth, was shown by rarefaction. Sampling covered nothing but blood. Tissue TCR repertoires likely differ from those found in blood.

The V gene is TRBV6-5, the J gene TRBJ1-4; TRBD1 matches 8 bases. The receptor comes from a young man in good health. Sequences were obtained from naive CD4+ T cells sorted from blood. Indicated subset: CD45RA+ positively selected. The CDR3 reads CASSPLQGANEKLFF. CDR3 coding DNA: TGTGCCAGCAGTCCTTTACAGGGGGCTAATGAAAAACTGTTTTTT.